This T cell receptor (beta chain) was obtained from a study of PD-L1 blockade in urothelial cancer. For the study at large: Males with bladder-origin urothelial cancer made up about 85% of the roughly 29 patients. Patients had received 0 to 3 prior chemotherapy regimens.

Indicated time point: pretreatment peripheral blood. Synthetic templates analogous to TCR were spiked into all PCRs individually. Only in-frame clones appear in the TCRdb table, and some are missing; sequencing was by immunoSEQ multiplex PCR. The data contain 85,000 to 90,000 clones, around 92% of them seen just once; the ten biggest clones take up around 0.94%. The CDR3 is 16 amino acids. The V gene end was trimmed by 0 bases and the J gene end by 1 base; junction bases not matched to a gene: 6. The germline gives CDR1 SGDLS, CDR2 YYNGEE. The sequence was obtained from a woman aged 80 or over with urothelial cancer. This sample comprised PBMCs, obtained around atezolizumab (anti-PD-L1) treatment. The chain joins TRBV9 to TRBJ2-7, with 8 bases aligning to TRBD1. The CDR3 protein is CASSVGGGQGSYEQYF. CDR3 DNA: TGTGCCAGCAGCGTAGGCGGCGGACAGGGATCCTACGAGCAGTACTTC.